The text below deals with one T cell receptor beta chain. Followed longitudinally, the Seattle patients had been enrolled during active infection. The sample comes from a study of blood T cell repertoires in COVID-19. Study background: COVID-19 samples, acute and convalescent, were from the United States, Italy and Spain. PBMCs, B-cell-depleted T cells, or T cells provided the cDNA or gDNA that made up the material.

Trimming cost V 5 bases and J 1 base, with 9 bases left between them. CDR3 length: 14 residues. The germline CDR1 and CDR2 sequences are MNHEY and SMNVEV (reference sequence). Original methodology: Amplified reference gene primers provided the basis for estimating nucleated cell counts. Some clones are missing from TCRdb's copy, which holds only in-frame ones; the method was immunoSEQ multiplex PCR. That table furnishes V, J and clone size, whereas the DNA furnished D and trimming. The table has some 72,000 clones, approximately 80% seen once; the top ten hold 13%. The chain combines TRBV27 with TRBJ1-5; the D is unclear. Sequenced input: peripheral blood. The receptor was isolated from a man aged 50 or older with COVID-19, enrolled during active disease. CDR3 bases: TGTGCCAGCAGTCCCTGGGAGAGCAATCAGCCCCAGCATTTT. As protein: CASSPWESNQPQHF.